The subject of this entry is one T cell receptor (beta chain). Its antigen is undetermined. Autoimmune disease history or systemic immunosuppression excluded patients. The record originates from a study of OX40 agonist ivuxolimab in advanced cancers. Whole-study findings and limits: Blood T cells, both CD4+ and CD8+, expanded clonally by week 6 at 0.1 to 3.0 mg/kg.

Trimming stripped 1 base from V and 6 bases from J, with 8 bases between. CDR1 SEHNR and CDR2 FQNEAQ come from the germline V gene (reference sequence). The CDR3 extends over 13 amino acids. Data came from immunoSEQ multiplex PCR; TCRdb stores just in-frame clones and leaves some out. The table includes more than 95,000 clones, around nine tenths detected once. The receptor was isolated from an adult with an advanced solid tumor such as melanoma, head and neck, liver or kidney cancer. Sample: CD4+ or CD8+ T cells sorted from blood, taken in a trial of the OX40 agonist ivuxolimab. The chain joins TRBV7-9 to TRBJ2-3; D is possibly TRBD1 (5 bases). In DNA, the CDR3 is TGTGCCAGCAGCTTAGAGGCAGGGGATACGCAGTATTTT. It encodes CASSLEAGDTQYF.